The 21 T cell receptor beta chains listed next were all sequenced from one sample in a study of shared clonotypes between healthy human individuals (dated by TCRdb to 2020 to 2022). Library creation used the immunoSEQ multiplex PCR assay. Not all clones reach the TCRdb copy of this immuneACCESS table, which keeps in-frame sequences only. Checked studies attribute under half of the gap to unresolved V genes and leave the rest unexplained. Recorded for this sample are around 2.5 million clones; over 85% of them occurred a single time. Around 0.37% of the sample is held by the ten biggest clonotypes. Sequenced material: naive CD4+ T cells from PBMCs. Per the publication, the cell subset or site label means: CD45RA+ positively selected. These receptors came from a man between 18 and 35 years old in good health. Some clones in this sample may be carry-over from other donors' samples.

For this clone: Additional DNA sequences in this sample encode the identical CDR3. This rearrangement joins TRBV28 to TRBJ1-2, with no clear D. The CDR3 extends over 12 amino acids. V shed 2 bases and J shed 3 bases, with 4 bases lying between them. CDR1 and CDR2 (germline): MDHEN, SYDVKM. The CDR3 coding sequence is TGTGCCAGCAGTTTAATGGACTATGGCTACACCTTC. It specifies CASSLMDYGYTF.

This sequence joins TRBV7-3 and TRBJ2-6; no clear D. The ends were cut back, 3 bases at V and 0 bases at J, with 9 bases in the middle. This CDR3 region has 16 residues. Germline V gene sequence: CDR1 SGHTA, CDR2 FQGTGA. CDR3 in amino acids: CASSFTPASGANVLTF. Here the CDR3 DNA reads TGTGCCAGCAGCTTTACCCCGGCCTCTGGGGCCAACGTCCTGACTTTC.

The rearrangement links TRBV5-4 to TRBJ2-7; 7 bases are shared with TRBD1. This CDR3 is 14 amino acids long. V dropped 2 bases and J dropped 5; count of bases not matched to a gene: 7. Per the germline V gene, CDR1 is SGHNT and CDR2 is YYREEE (reference sequence). The CDR3 loop is CASSFTGAGDEQYF. In nucleotides, the CDR3 is TGTGCCAGCAGCTTTACAGGGGCTGGGGACGAGCAGTACTTC.

This clone was counted between two and nine times. The chain combines TRBV7-8 with TRBJ1-3; 7 nucleotides line up with TRBD1. CDR1 SGHVS and CDR2 FQNEAQ come from the germline V gene. Losses at the gene ends were 5 bases for V and 4 bases for J; bases not matched to a gene: 5. The CDR3 sequence is 14 residues long. The CDR3 DNA follows: TGTGCCAGCAGCCCGACAGGGTTCGGAAACACCATATATTTT. Amino acids: CASSPTGFGNTIYF.

V usage is TRBV19 and J usage is TRBJ2-3, with a possible D match to TRBD2 (6 bases). V dropped 2 bases and J dropped 6 bases, with 12 bases sitting between them. The CDR3 covers 14 residues. Germline V gives CDR1 LNHDA, CDR2 SQIVND (reference sequence). The CDR3 bases are TGTGCCAGTAGTATACAAGGCGGAGGGGATACGCAGTATTTT. Protein: CASSIQGGGDTQYF.

The chain joins TRBV6-5 to TRBJ1-2; D remains ambiguous. The CDR3 covers 14 residues. Germline CDR1 MNHEY, CDR2 SVGAGI. The V end was cut by 6 bases, the J end by 4 bases, with 15 bases between. The CDR3 coding sequence is TGTGCCAGCAGCAATCCTAGAGGCGGCTATGGCTACACCTTC. As protein: CASSNPRGGYGYTF.

The chain recombines TRBV5-1 with TRBJ2-7; 8 bases align to TRBD2. Germline V gene sequence: CDR1 SGHRS, CDR2 YFSETQ. With V trimmed by 4 bases and J by 13 bases, 22 bases remained unmatched. The CDR3 covers 16 residues. In DNA, the CDR3 is TGCGCCAGCAGCGGGGGGTTCTCGGGAGGGCCAGACCTACCCTACTTC. Encoded protein: CASSGGFSGGPDLPYF.

The chain links TRBV30 to TRBJ1-2, with 9 nucleotides matching TRBD1. Germline CDR1 is GTSNPN and CDR2 is SVGIG (reference sequence). Losses at the gene ends were 4 bases for V and 3 bases for J; bases not matched to a gene: 12. The CDR3 runs to 16 residues. The CDR3 loop reads CAWTLPGTGRDYGYTF. The CDR3 DNA sequence: TGTGCCTGGACTCTCCCCGGGACAGGGCGAGACTATGGCTACACCTTC. The variable domain in full, completed from reference TRBV30 and TRBJ1-2, reads SQTIHQWPATLVQPVGSPLSLECTVEGTSNPNLYWYRQAAGRGLQLLFYSVGIGQISSEVPQNLSASRPQDRQFILSSKKLLLSDSGFYLCAWTLPGTGRDYGYTFGSGTRLTVV.

About this clone itself: Other nucleotide sequences in the sample specify the same CDR3. The chain combines TRBV6-5 with TRBJ2-7; 7 bases fit TRBD1. Germline values: CDR1 MNHEY, CDR2 SVGAGI. This CDR3 contains 12 residues. The J segment lost 3 bases and the V segment lost 6 bases, leaving 2 bases of the junction unmatched. CDR3 residues: CASRAGGYEQYF. The CDR3 DNA sequence: TGTGCCAGCAGGGCAGGGGGCTACGAGCAGTACTTC.

The CDR3 here is CASRTGYNEQFF. The CDR3 coding sequence is TGTGCCAGCCGGACAGGGTACAATGAGCAGTTCTTC. V and J are TRBV6-1 and TRBJ2-1; TRBD1 aligns across 8 bases. Germline loops: CDR1 MNHNS, CDR2 SASEGT. This CDR3 is built from 12 residues. V was pared by 8 bases and J by 4 bases, with 1 base of the junction left unmatched.

This sequence joins TRBV5-1 and TRBJ2-5; TRBD2 might be the D (6 bases). The V and J ends lost 4 bases and 6 bases respectively, with 19 bases between them. The CDR3 is made up of 15 amino acids. Germline values: CDR1 SGHRS, CDR2 YFSETQ. The CDR3 spells CASSPGGESVKTQYF. The CDR3 DNA is TGCGCCAGCAGCCCGGGCGGGGAAAGCGTAAAGACCCAGTACTTC.

About this clone itself: The same CDR3 is also encoded by other DNA sequences in this sample. The rearrangement joins TRBV5-1 to TRBJ2-1, with 12 bases fitting TRBD2. CDR1 is SGHRS, CDR2 YFSETQ, per germline. The J segment lost 0 bases and the V segment lost 3 bases, leaving 1 base of the junction unmatched. This CDR3 is built from 16 residues. Written as DNA, the CDR3 is TGCGCCAGCAGCTGGGGACTAGCGGGCTCCTACAATGAGCAGTTCTTC. Translated: CASSWGLAGSYNEQFF.

The rearrangement uses TRBV5-1 and TRBJ1-5, with a possible D match to TRBD1 (6 bases). CDR3 length: 14 amino acids. V gave up 0 bases and J gave up 4 bases, with 8 bases separating them. Germline V gene data show CDR1 as SGHRS and CDR2 as YFSETQ. The CDR3 DNA follows: TGCGCCAGCAGCTTGGACGGACAGAATCAGCCCCAGCATTTT. Translation: CASSLDGQNQPQHF.

The chain is built from TRBV19 and TRBJ1-5; perhaps TRBD1 as D (5 bases). V was pared by 0 bases and J by 0 bases, with 18 bases between. Germline V CDR1 and CDR2: LNHDA, SQIVND (reference sequence). There are 19 residues in the CDR3. Here the CDR3 DNA reads TGTGCCAGTAGTATAGATTACAGGCGAAACGAGTATAGCAATCAGCCCCAGCATTTT. It codes for CASSIDYRRNEYSNQPQHF.

This CDR3 reads CATCRGGQSTDTQYF. Here the CDR3 DNA reads TGTGCCACCTGCCGGGGGGGGCAGTCCACAGATACGCAGTATTTT. The chain employs TRBV15 and TRBJ2-3, with TRBD2 matching 8 bases. The junction had 9 bases not matched to a gene; V was cut back by 8 bases and J by 2 bases. This CDR3 has 15 residues. The germline V gene has CDR1 LNHNV and CDR2 YYDKDF (reference sequence).

This clone is a singleton in its sample. The chain recombines TRBV19 with TRBJ2-7; 7 positions agree with TRBD2. The CDR3 is 15 amino acids. J lost 4 bases, V lost 5 bases, and 11 bases had no gene match. Germline V gene lookup returns CDR1 LNHDA and CDR2 SQIVND (reference sequence). This CDR3 is CASSATGTTPYEQYF. The CDR3, as DNA: TGTGCCAGTAGTGCTACCGGGACTACCCCTTACGAGCAGTACTTC.

The J gene is TRBJ2-6, the V gene TRBV5-1; D possibly corresponds to TRBD2 (6 bases). The V gene lost 4 bases and the J gene lost 4 bases, with 15 bases spanning the gap. Germline V gene data show CDR1 as SGHRS and CDR2 as YFSETQ. CDR3 length: 16 amino acids. The CDR3 loop reads CASSPGGTGGANVLTF. As DNA, the CDR3 is TGCGCCAGCAGCCCCGGTGGGACTGGAGGGGCCAACGTCCTGACTTTC.

For this clone: Other DNA sequences from this sample encode an identical CDR3 as well. The chain carries TRBV5-1 and TRBJ2-5; the D is unclear. Germline values: CDR1 SGHRS, CDR2 YFSETQ. Trimming pared 0 bases from V and 3 bases from J, leaving 3 bases between. The CDR3 covers 12 residues. DNA of the CDR3: TGCGCCAGCAGCTTGGAAGAAGAGACCCAGTACTTC. Protein: CASSLEEETQYF.

V usage is TRBV11-2 and J usage is TRBJ2-5, with 7 nucleotides matching TRBD1. This CDR3 is 14 amino acids long. Germline CDR1 SGHAT, CDR2 FQNNGV. Unmatched junction bases numbered 6, after V lost 3 bases and J lost 5 bases. CDR3 amino acids: CASSFSGGEETQYF. The CDR3 region has the DNA TGTGCCAGCAGCTTTTCAGGGGGTGAGGAGACCCAGTACTTC.

The V gene is TRBV27, the J gene TRBJ2-1; TRBD2 might be the D (6 bases). Trimming took off 3 bases at V and 4 bases at J, with 10 bases between the two ends. Looked up from germline, CDR1 is MNHEY and CDR2 is SMNVEV (reference sequence). The CDR3 has 14 residues. Written as DNA, the CDR3 is TGTGCCAGCAGTTTCCCCGGGACTTACAATGAGCAGTTCTTC. It translates to CASSFPGTYNEQFF.

This sequence joins TRBV28 and TRBJ1-2; a possible D gene is TRBD1 (6 bases). Germline V CDR1 and CDR2: MDHEN, SYDVKM. The CDR3 has 12 amino acids. Trimming left V 11 bases short and J 2 bases short, with 12 bases between. The CDR3 nucleotides read TGTGCCGTAGGGGACACCAACTATGGCTACACCTTC. Translating it yields CAVGDTNYGYTF.